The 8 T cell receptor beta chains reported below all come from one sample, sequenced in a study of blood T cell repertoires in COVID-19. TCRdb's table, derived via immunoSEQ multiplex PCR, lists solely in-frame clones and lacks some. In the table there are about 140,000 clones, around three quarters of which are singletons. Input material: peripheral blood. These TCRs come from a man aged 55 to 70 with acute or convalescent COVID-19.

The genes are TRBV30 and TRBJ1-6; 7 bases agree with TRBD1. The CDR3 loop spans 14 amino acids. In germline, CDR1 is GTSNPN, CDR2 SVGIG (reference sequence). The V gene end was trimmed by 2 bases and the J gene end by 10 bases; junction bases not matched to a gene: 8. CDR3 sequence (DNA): TGTGCCTGGAGTATTCGACAGGGACGGTCACCCCTCCACTTT. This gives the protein CAWSIRQGRSPLHF.

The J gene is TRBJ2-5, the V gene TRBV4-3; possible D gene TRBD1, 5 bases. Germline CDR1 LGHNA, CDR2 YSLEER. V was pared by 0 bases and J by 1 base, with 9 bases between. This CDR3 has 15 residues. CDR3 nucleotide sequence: TGCGCCAGCAGCCAAGAGGGGCGGACCCAAGAGACCCAGTACTTC. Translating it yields CASSQEGRTQETQYF.

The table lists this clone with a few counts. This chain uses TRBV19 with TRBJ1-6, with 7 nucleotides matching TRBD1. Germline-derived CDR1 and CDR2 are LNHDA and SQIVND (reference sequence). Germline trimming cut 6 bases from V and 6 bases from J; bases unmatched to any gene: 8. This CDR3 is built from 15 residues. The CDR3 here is CASSDTGTVNSPLHF. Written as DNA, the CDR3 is TGTGCCAGTAGCGATACCGGGACAGTTAATTCACCCCTCCACTTT.

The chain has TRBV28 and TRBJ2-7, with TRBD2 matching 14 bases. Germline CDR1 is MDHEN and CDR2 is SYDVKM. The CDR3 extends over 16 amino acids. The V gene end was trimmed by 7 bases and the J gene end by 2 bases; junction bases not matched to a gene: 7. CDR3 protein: CASTRTTSGRAYEQYF. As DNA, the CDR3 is TGTGCCAGCACTCGAACGACTAGCGGGAGGGCCTACGAGCAGTACTTC.

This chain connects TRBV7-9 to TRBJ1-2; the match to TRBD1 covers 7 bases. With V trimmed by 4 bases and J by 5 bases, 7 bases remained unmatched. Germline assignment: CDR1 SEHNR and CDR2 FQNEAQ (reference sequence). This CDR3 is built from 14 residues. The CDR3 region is CASSSLDRAYGYTF. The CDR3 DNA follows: TGTGCCAGCAGCTCCCTAGACAGGGCTTATGGCTACACCTTC.

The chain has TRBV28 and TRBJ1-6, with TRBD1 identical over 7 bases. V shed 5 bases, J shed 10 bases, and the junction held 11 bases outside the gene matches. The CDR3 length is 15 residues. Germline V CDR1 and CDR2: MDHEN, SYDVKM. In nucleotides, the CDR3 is TGTGCCAGCAGTGCCACAGGGGCTGAGGGATCACCCCTCCACTTT. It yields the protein CASSATGAEGSPLHF.

In DNA form, the CDR3 reads TGTGCCAGCAGTGATGACACAGGGGGTTACACCTTC. Encoded protein: CASSDDTGGYTF. This chain links TRBV2 with TRBJ1-2; 8 nucleotides match TRBD1. Germline V lookup: CDR1 SNHLY, CDR2 FYNNEI. The CDR3 has 12 amino acids. V dropped 3 bases and J dropped 11; count of bases not matched to a gene: 5. The complete variable domain, with remaining parts taken from reference TRBV2 and TRBJ1-2, reads EPEVTQTPSHQVTQMGQEVILRCVPISNHLYFYWYRQILGQKVEFLVSFYNNEISEKSEIFDDQFSVERPDGSNFTLKIRSTKLEDSAMYFCASSDDTGGYTFGSGTRLTVV.

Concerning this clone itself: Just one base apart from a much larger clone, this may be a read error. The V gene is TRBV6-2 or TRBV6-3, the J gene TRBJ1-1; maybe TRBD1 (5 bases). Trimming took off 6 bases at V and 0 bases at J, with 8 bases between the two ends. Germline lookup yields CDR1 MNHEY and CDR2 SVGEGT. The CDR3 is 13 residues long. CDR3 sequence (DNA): TGTGCCAGCAGCCGACAGCTGAACACTGAAGCTTTCTTT. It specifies CASSRQLNTEAFF.